Listed below are T cell receptor beta chains from one sample, sequenced in a study of post-analysis software for immune sequencing data. MiXCR, applied by TCRdb to the PCR reads, yields one record per CDR3 protein. The repertoire holds hundreds of thousands of distinct CDR3 sequences, with 59% as singletons. The specimen sequenced was blood. The receptors were sampled from a girl aged 2 to 9 with multiple sclerosis. Both conserved end residues are part of each CDR3. The size of a clone is reported for some rows only, either as once, few or many, or as a class for expanded clones.

j_call clone_size v_call cdr3_aa
TRBJ2-7 NA TRBV29-1 CSVGGRMTYEQYF
TRBJ1-2 NA TRBV15 CATSTRRGHLGYTF
TRBJ2-7 NA TRBV29-1 CSVAEREFPSYEQYF
TRBJ2-5 NA TRBV6-6 CASSTGYQETQYF
TRBJ2-2 NA TRBV5-1 CASSRVNTGELFF
TRBJ2-1 NA TRBV30 CAWSALGQGVRNEQFF
TRBJ1-1 NA TRBV13 CAGSQEQGAFF
NA once TRBV6-5 CASSYTGGKNHEQYF
TRBJ2-3 NA TRBV20-1 CSARSGVKQYF
TRBJ2-3 NA TRBV29-1 CSVEGGTRGSTDTQYF
TRBJ2-1 NA TRBV20-1 CSARDQLAGTYNEQFF
TRBJ1-5 NA TRBV15 CATDRDTHQPQHF
TRBJ2-1 NA TRBV29-1 CSLIRDGYNEQFF
TRBJ2-1 NA TRBV5-1 CASSRVPISGLYNEQFF
TRBJ2-3 NA TRBV20-1 CSASPSGKTTDTQYF
TRBJ2-1 few TRBV29-1 CSAPRAGGEQFF
TRBJ2-1 NA TRBV7-9 CASIVGASGYNEQFF
TRBJ2-1 NA TRBV3-1 CASSQDVAGGTYNEQFF
TRBJ1-2 NA TRBV19 CASSWASGGYTF
TRBJ1-2 once TRBV5-5 CASSSTSGYYGYTF
TRBJ2-3 few TRBV2 CASSNDYPRTDTQYF
TRBJ2-5 few TRBV10-3 CAISEVPGETQYF
TRBJ2-1 NA TRBV12-3/TRBV12-4 CASSDPQDRGLDEQFF
TRBJ2-1 NA TRBV30 CAWTLGGARHNEQFF
TRBJ2-1 NA TRBV7-9 CASSASTGQQFF
TRBJ2-1 NA TRBV15 CATSPGTGVLMEQFF
TRBJ2-1 NA TRBV4-2 CASSRLPGLADYNEQFF
TRBJ2-5 NA TRBV7-6 CASSPAGGSQETQYF
TRBJ2-1 NA TRBV7-8 CASSLEGRGRSEQFF
TRBJ2-3 few TRBV5-1 CASSARDTDTQYF
TRBJ2-3 NA TRBV20-1 CSAGDRVLTDTQYF
TRBJ2-3 NA TRBV6-4 CASSDSTGGADTQYF
TRBJ2-5 few TRBV28 CASSRADRGGQYF